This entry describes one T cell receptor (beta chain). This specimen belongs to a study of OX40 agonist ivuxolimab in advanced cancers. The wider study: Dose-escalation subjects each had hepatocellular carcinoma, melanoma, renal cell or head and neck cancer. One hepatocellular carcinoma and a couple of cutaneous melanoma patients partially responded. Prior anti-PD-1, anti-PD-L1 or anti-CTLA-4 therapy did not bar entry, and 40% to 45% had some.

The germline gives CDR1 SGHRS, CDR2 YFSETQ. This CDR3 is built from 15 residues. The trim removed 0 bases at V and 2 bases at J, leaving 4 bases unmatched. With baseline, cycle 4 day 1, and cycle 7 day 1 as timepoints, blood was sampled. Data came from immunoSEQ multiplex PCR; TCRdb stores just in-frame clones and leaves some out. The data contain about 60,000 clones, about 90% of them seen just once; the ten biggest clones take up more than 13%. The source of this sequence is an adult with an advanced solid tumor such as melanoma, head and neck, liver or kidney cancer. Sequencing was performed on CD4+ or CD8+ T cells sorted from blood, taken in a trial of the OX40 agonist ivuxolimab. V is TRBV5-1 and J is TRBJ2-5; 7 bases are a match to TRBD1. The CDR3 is CASSLARGKQETQYF. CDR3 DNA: TGCGCCAGCAGCTTGGCCAGGGGGAAACAAGAGACCCAGTACTTC. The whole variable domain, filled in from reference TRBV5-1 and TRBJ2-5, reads KAGVTQTPRYLIKTRGQQVTLSCSPISGHRSVSWYQQTPGQGLQFLFEYFSETQRNKGNFPGRFSGRQFSNSRSEMNVSTLELGDSALYLCASSLARGKQETQYFGPGTRLLVL.